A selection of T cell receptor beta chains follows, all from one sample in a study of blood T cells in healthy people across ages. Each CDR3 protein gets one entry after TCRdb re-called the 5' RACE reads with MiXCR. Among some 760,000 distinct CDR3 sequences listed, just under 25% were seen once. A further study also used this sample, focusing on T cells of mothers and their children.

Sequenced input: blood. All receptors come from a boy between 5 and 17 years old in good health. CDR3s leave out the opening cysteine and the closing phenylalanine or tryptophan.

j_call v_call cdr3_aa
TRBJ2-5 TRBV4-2 AGSRDGNPSETQY
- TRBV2 ASSELLGAGEGEQF
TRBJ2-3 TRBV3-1 ASSQGTGGPDTQY
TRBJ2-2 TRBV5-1 ASSIELTGELF
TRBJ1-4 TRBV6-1 ASTEWPGAGEDEKLF
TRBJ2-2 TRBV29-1 SVETGQNTGELF
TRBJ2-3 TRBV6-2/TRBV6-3 ASRRGDSGEI
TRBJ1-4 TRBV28 ASSFKGEKLF
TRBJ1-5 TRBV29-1 SVEQDNNQPQH
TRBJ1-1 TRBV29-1 SFAGYGNTEAF
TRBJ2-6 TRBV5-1 ASSTLGSYSGANVLT
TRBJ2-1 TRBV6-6 ASINPDPDRY
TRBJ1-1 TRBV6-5 ASSSPGAYEAF